Here is one T cell receptor beta chain with its context. The data stem from a study of blood T cell repertoires in COVID-19. Study details: There were acute and convalescent COVID-19 samples, and they came from the United States, Italy and Spain. From T cells, B-cell-depleted T cells, or PBMCs came the material, which was cDNA or gDNA.

The CDR3 sequence is 14 residues long. CDR1 and CDR2 (germline): SGDLS, YYNGEE. The ends lost 0 bases at V and 4 bases at J; junction bases unmatched: 3. Authors' processing steps: Estimated nucleated cell counts came from reference gene primer amplification. The data were produced by immunoSEQ multiplex PCR, yet TCRdb's version contains in-frame clones alone and is incomplete. V and J calls and clone size are copied from that table; D and trimming were computed from the DNA. This sample has 84,000 or so clones, with under 85% found just once. The specimen sequenced was peripheral blood. The chain couples TRBV9 to TRBJ2-5; the match to TRBD2 covers 7 bases. The receptor was derived from a woman older than 75 with acute or convalescent COVID-19. CDR3 loop: CASSVAGGTETQYF. DNA for the CDR3: TGTGCCAGCAGCGTAGCGGGAGGTACAGAGACCCAGTACTTC.